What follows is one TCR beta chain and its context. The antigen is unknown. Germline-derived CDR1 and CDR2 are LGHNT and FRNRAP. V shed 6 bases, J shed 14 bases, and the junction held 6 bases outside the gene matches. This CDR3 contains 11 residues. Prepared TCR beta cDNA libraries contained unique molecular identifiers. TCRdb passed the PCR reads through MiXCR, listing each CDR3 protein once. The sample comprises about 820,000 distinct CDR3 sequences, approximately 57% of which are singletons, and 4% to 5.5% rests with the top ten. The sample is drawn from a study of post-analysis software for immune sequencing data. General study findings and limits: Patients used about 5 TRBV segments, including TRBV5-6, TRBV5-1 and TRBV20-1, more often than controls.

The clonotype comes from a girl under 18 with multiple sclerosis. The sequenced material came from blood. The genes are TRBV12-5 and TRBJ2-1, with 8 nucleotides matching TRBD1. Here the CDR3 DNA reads TGTGCTAGTGGACTGACAGGGGCGGAGTTCTTC. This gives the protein CASGLTGAEFF.